The 26 T cell receptor beta chains given below trace back to one sample, sequenced in a study of OX40 agonist ivuxolimab in advanced cancers. Method: immunoSEQ multiplex PCR; TCRdb's copy keeps in-frame clones and lacks some. This table holds tens of thousands of clones, 90% to 95% found once. The sample consisted of CD4+ or CD8+ T cells sorted from blood, taken in a trial of the OX40 agonist ivuxolimab. These receptors came from an adult with an advanced solid tumor such as melanoma, head and neck, liver or kidney cancer.

V and J are TRBV11-2 and TRBJ1-1, with 7 nucleotides matching TRBD1. Germline loops: CDR1 SGHAT, CDR2 FQNNGV. This CDR3 is 15 amino acids long. V shed 4 bases, J shed 5 bases, and the junction held 10 bases outside the gene matches. Here the CDR3 reads CASSSSGQFGTEAFF. The CDR3 DNA sequence: TGTGCCAGCAGCTCATCGGGACAGTTTGGAACTGAAGCTTTCTTT.

The rearrangement joins TRBV28 to TRBJ1-5; the match to TRBD1 covers 8 bases. Germline CDR1 MDHEN, CDR2 SYDVKM. This CDR3 contains 15 residues. The trim removed 3 bases at V and 7 bases at J, leaving 8 bases unmatched. Written as DNA, the CDR3 is TGTGCCAGCAGTTTGAGGCAGGGGGCGAAACAGCCCCAGCATTTT. It yields the protein CASSLRQGAKQPQHF.

V gene TRBV27 combines with J gene TRBJ1-2, with D unresolved. Germline CDR1 and CDR2: MNHEY and SMNVEV (reference sequence). CDR3 length: 14 amino acids. Trimming pared 5 bases from V and 3 bases from J, leaving 13 bases between. In DNA, the CDR3 is TGTGCCAGCAGTGAAACGTGGGGAGACTATGGCTACACCTTC. The encoded protein is CASSETWGDYGYTF.

The CDR3 DNA follows: TGTGCCATCAGTGATATAGCGGGCGGCACAGATACGCAGTATTTT. Its translation is CAISDIAGGTDTQYF. This sequence joins TRBV10-3 and TRBJ2-3; 7 nucleotides align to TRBD2. Germline V CDR1 and CDR2: ENHRY, SYGVKD. V was clipped by 3 bases and J by 1 base; unmatched bases: 4. The CDR3 covers 15 residues.

The rearrangement uses TRBV4-1 and TRBJ2-2; 10 bases fit TRBD2. Germline trimming cut 4 bases from V and 7 bases from J; bases unmatched to any gene: 9. The length of the CDR3 is 16 residues. In germline, CDR1 is MGHRA, CDR2 YSYEKL. The CDR3 DNA follows: TGCGCCAGCAGCCTCCGAGCGGGAGGGCCAATCGGGGAGCTGTTTTTT. This codes for CASSLRAGGPIGELFF.

This clone was counted once. J is TRBJ1-1 and V is TRBV6-5, with 9 bases lining up with TRBD1. This CDR3 has 14 residues. The germline gives CDR1 MNHEY, CDR2 SVGAGI. Trimming at V came to 7 bases and at J to 4 bases, leaving 7 bases not matched to a gene. The chain's CDR3 is CASNNRGRSTEAFF. The CDR3 DNA is TGTGCCAGCAACAACAGGGGGCGAAGCACTGAAGCTTTCTTT.

The gene calls are TRBV15 and TRBJ1-2; TRBD1 aligns across 7 bases. The length of the CDR3 is 13 residues. The trim removed 6 bases at V and 4 bases at J, leaving 5 bases unmatched. CDR1 and CDR2 (germline): LNHNV, YYDKDF (reference sequence). The CDR3, as DNA: TGTGCCACCAGTAGACAGGGACTCTATGGCTACACCTTC. Translated: CATSRQGLYGYTF.

The chain couples TRBV11-2 to TRBJ2-3; 7 bases map to TRBD2. This CDR3 has 13 residues. Germline values: CDR1 SGHAT, CDR2 FQNNGV. The CDR3 region is CASREDRTDTQYF. The CDR3 region has the DNA TGTGCTAGCCGGGAGGACCGCACAGATACGCAGTATTTT. Filled out from reference TRBV11-2 and TRBJ2-3, the complete variable domain reads EAGVAQSPRYKIIEKRQSVAFWCNPISGHATLYWYQQILGQGPKLLIQFQNNGVVDDSQLPKDRFSAERLKGVDSTLKIQPAKLEDSAVYLCASREDRTDTQYFGPGTRLTVL.

This sequence joins TRBV9 and TRBJ1-4, with no clear D. V was shortened by 2 bases and J by 10 bases, with 9 bases between the two germline ends. From germline, CDR1 is SGDLS and CDR2 YYNGEE. The CDR3 is made up of 12 amino acids. The CDR3 nucleotides read TGTGCCAGCAGCGTCCCTAACGGAAAACTGTTTTTT. The encoded protein is CASSVPNGKLFF. Drawing the rest from reference TRBV9 and TRBJ1-4, the complete variable domain is DSGVTQTPKHLITATGQRVTLRCSPRSGDLSVYWYQQSLDQGLQFLIQYYNGEERAKGNILERFSAQQFPDLHSELNLSSLELGDSALYFCASSVPNGKLFFGSGTQLSVL.

This clone was counted a single time. The gene calls are TRBV7-9 and TRBJ2-7; D may be TRBD1 or TRBD2 (5 bases each). Germline assignment: CDR1 SEHNR and CDR2 FQNEAQ (reference sequence). V lost 0 bases and J 5 bases, leaving 11 bases between the germline ends. This CDR3 is 14 amino acids long. CDR3: CASSLAGPGNEQYF. The CDR3 bases are TGTGCCAGCAGCTTAGCGGGACCTGGGAACGAGCAGTACTTC.

The V gene is TRBV5-1, the J gene TRBJ2-5, with TRBD2 identical over 9 bases. V lost 4 bases to trimming and J lost 0 bases; unmatched junction nucleotides: 13. Germline-derived CDR1 and CDR2 are SGHRS and YFSETQ. CDR3 length: 18 amino acids. CDR3 coding DNA: TGCGCCAGCAGCCCAGGGACTAGCAGGTCTCCCTACCAAGAGACCCAGTACTTC. It encodes CASSPGTSRSPYQETQYF.

In this sample, this clone turned up once. The gene calls are TRBV19 and TRBJ2-3; D might be TRBD1 (6 bases). Per germline, CDR1 LNHDA and CDR2 SQIVND (reference sequence). V was shortened by 5 bases and J by 2 bases, with 14 bases between the two germline ends. The CDR3 totals 15 residues. CDR3 DNA: TGTGCCAGTAGTGCACAGGGAAAATACACAGATACGCAGTATTTT. It specifies CASSAQGKYTDTQYF.

This rearrangement joins TRBV4-1 to TRBJ2-1; unclear D gene. Germline assignment: CDR1 MGHRA and CDR2 YSYEKL. The CDR3 has 13 residues. V was pared by 0 bases and J by 8 bases, with 8 bases between. The CDR3, as DNA: TGCGCCAGCAGCCAAGATAGGGTCGATGAGCAGTTCTTC. This sequence encodes CASSQDRVDEQFF.

The chain carries TRBV2 and TRBJ2-6; D may be TRBD1 or TRBD2 (5 bases each). Trimming stripped 6 bases from V and 2 bases from J, with 20 bases between. There are 18 residues in the CDR3. The germline V gene has CDR1 SNHLY and CDR2 FYNNEI. The CDR3 region has the DNA TGTGCCAGCAGCCCAATGTTGGGGGTAGGGGCTGGGGCCAACGTCCTGACTTTC. Translating it yields CASSPMLGVGAGANVLTF.

V is TRBV7-6 and J is TRBJ2-3; 8 positions agree with TRBD2. V lost 4 bases, J lost 5 bases, and 8 bases stayed unmatched. The CDR3 extends over 15 amino acids. CDR1 and CDR2 from the germline V gene are SGHVS and FNYEAQ. CDR3 protein: CASSSTSGLGDTQYF. The CDR3 DNA reads as TGTGCCAGCAGCTCAACTAGCGGTCTAGGAGATACGCAGTATTTT.

J is TRBJ2-7 and V is TRBV7-9; D gene ambiguous. The germline V and J ends were trimmed by 4 bases and 4 bases, with 11 bases remaining between them. The germline gives CDR1 SEHNR, CDR2 FQNEAQ (reference sequence). The CDR3 has 13 residues. CDR3 amino acids: CASSSGREYEQYF. CDR3 sequence (DNA): TGTGCCAGCAGCTCCGGAAGGGAATACGAGCAGTACTTC. The complete variable domain, with remaining parts taken from reference TRBV7-9 and TRBJ2-7, reads DTGVSQNPRHKITKRGQNVTFRCDPISEHNRLYWYRQTLGQGPEFLTYFQNEAQLEKSRLLSDRFSAERPKGSFSTLEIQRTEQGDSAMYLCASSSGREYEQYFGPGTRLTVT.

This clone has a single count. The chain is built from TRBV28 and TRBJ2-5, with 13 bases aligning to TRBD2. The J call is uncertain, as TRBJ2-7 better fits the DNA end. The germline V gene has CDR1 MDHEN and CDR2 SYDVKM. The CDR3 contains 15 residues. CDR3 in DNA: TGTGCCAGCCTTGGACTAGCGGGAGCGACCTACGAGCAGTACTTC. It encodes CASLGLAGATYEQYF.

This sequence joins TRBV6-5 and TRBJ1-5; TRBD1 matches at 9 bases. After removal of 5 bases from V and 4 bases from J, the junction contained 6 bases not matched to a gene. This CDR3 spans 15 amino acids. Germline V gene lookup returns CDR1 MNHEY and CDR2 SVGAGI. CDR3 amino acids: CASSATGTGNQPQHF. Here the CDR3 DNA reads TGTGCCAGCAGTGCCACCGGGACAGGGAATCAGCCCCAGCATTTT.

The CDR3 DNA reads as TGTGCCATCAGTTTATCGACAGGGCCAGACACCATATATTTT. Amino acids: CAISLSTGPDTIYF. The chain has TRBV10-3 and TRBJ1-3; 7 nucleotides match TRBD1. Germline loops: CDR1 ENHRY, CDR2 SYGVKD. This CDR3 is built from 14 residues. V lost 5 bases to trimming and J lost 8 bases; unmatched junction nucleotides: 9.

This clone was seen a handful of times. CDR3 sequence: CASSFPGQPQHF. CDR3 bases: TGTGCCAGCAGCTTCCCAGGCCAGCCCCAGCATTTT. V is TRBV7-3 and J is TRBJ1-5; D uncertain. The CDR3 contains 12 residues. CDR1 and CDR2 from the germline V gene are SGHTA and FQGTGA. With 3 bases removed from V and 7 bases from J, the gap between germline ends came to 7 bases.

In this sample, this clone turned up a few times. CDR3 sequence reads: CASSQGTGNQPQHF. The CDR3 bases are TGCGCCAGCAGCCAAGGGACAGGAAATCAGCCCCAGCATTTT. The chain employs TRBV4-3 and TRBJ1-5; 7 nucleotides align to TRBD1. The CDR3 consists of 14 residues. Trimming at V came to 1 base and at J to 4 bases, leaving 1 base not matched to a gene. From germline, CDR1 is LGHNA and CDR2 YSLEER.

The V call is TRBV7-9, the J call TRBJ2-5, with TRBD2 as a possible D gene (6 bases). Germline CDR1 and CDR2: SEHNR and FQNEAQ (reference sequence). V was pared by 3 bases and J by 1 base, with 9 bases between. The CDR3 has 14 residues. CDR3 loop: CASSFGGIQETQYF. DNA for the CDR3: TGTGCCAGCAGCTTCGGAGGGATCCAAGAGACCCAGTACTTC.

This clone was detected once. The rearrangement links TRBV7-9 to TRBJ1-2; D possibly corresponds to TRBD1 (5 bases). The CDR3 length is 14 residues. From germline, CDR1 is SEHNR and CDR2 FQNEAQ (reference sequence). V lost 1 base and J 7 bases, leaving 13 bases between the germline ends. This CDR3 is CASSLGDPARGYTF. As DNA, the CDR3 is TGTGCCAGCAGCTTAGGGGACCCCGCGCGTGGCTACACCTTC.

The rearrangement uses TRBV9 and TRBJ2-7, with D possibly matching TRBD2 (5 bases). CDR3 length: 16 residues. Germline-derived CDR1 and CDR2 are SGDLS and YYNGEE. V was cut by 0 bases and J by 0 bases, with 13 bases left in between. Here the CDR3 reads CASSVAGTGSSYEQYF. The CDR3 coding sequence is TGTGCCAGCAGCGTAGCGGGTACGGGGAGCTCCTACGAGCAGTACTTC.

As DNA, the CDR3 is TGTGCCAGCAGTGAAGCGTATAACGGAATATACGAGCAGTACTTC. The encoded protein is CASSEAYNGIYEQYF. The V and J genes are TRBV6-1 and TRBJ2-7; D remains ambiguous. V dropped 0 bases and J dropped 4 bases, with 13 bases sitting between them. The CDR3 consists of 15 residues. In germline, CDR1 is MNHNS, CDR2 SASEGT.

The chain has TRBV19 and TRBJ2-1; no clear D. CDR1 is LNHDA, CDR2 SQIVND, per germline (reference sequence). This CDR3 is built from 16 residues. The ends were cut back, 2 bases at V and 0 bases at J, with 11 bases in the middle. The CDR3 loop is CASSIRDGRSYNEQFF. The CDR3 bases are TGTGCCAGTAGTATAAGAGACGGACGCTCCTACAATGAGCAGTTCTTC. Filled out from reference TRBV19 and TRBJ2-1, the complete variable domain reads DGGITQSPKYLFRKEGQNVTLSCEQNLNHDAMYWYRQDPGQGLRLIYYSQIVNDFQKGDIAEGYSVSREKKESFPLTVTSAQKNPTAFYLCASSIRDGRSYNEQFFGPGTRLTVL.